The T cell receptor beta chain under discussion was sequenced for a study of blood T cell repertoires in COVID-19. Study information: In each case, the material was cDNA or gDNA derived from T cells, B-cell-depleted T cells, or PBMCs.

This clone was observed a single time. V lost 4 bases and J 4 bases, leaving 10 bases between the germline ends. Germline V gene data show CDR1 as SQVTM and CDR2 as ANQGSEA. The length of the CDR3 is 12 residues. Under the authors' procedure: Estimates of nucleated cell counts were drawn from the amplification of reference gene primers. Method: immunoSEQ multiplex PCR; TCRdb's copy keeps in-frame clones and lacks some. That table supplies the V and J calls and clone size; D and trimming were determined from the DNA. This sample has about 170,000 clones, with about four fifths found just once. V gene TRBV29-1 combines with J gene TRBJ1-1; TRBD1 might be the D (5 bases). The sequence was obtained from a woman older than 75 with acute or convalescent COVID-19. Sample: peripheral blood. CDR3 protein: CSVVGQVTEAFF. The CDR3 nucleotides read TGCAGCGTTGTAGGACAAGTCACTGAAGCTTTCTTT.